One TCR beta chain is described in this entry. This entry comes from a study of blood T cell repertoires in COVID-19. The wider study: Specimens from acute and convalescent COVID-19 originated in the United States, Italy and Spain. The cDNA or gDNA used as material had been derived from T cells, B-cell-depleted T cells, or PBMCs.

V dropped 4 bases and J dropped 0 bases, with 11 bases sitting between them. The CDR3 totals 15 residues. Germline values: CDR1 SGHVS, CDR2 FNYEAQ. Original handling: Estimation of nucleated cell counts was performed using reference gene primer amplification. Only in-frame clones appear in the TCRdb table, and some are missing; sequencing was by immunoSEQ multiplex PCR. V, J and clone size reflect that table, while D and trimming were determined from the DNA. The table lists roughly 200,000 clones, about 88% of them singletons. The sequencing sample was made of peripheral blood. The sequence was collected from a man aged 70 or older with acute or convalescent COVID-19. The chain joins TRBV7-6 to TRBJ2-3; no clear D gene. The CDR3 sequence: CASSSLHSSTDTQYF. The DNA for the CDR3 is TGTGCCAGCAGCTCACTTCATTCTAGCACAGATACGCAGTATTTT.